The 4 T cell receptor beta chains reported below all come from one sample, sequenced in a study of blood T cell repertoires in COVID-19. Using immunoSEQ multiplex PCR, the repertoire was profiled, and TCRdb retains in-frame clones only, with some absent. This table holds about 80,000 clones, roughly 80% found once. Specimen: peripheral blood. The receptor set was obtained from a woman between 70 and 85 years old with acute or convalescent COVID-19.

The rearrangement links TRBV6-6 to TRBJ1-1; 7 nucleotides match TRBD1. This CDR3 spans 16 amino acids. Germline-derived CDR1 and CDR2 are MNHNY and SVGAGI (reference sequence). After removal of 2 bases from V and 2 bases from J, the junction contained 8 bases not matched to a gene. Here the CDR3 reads CASSYPPTGANTEAFF. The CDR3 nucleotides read TGTGCCAGCAGTTACCCTCCTACAGGGGCCAACACTGAAGCTTTCTTT.

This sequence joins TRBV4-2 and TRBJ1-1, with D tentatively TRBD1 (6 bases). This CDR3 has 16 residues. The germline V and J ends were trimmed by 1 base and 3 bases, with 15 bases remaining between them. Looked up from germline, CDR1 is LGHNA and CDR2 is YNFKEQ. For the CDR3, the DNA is TGTGCCAGCAGCCAAGGTGCGGCAGGGGCTGACACTGAAGCTTTCTTT. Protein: CASSQGAAGADTEAFF.

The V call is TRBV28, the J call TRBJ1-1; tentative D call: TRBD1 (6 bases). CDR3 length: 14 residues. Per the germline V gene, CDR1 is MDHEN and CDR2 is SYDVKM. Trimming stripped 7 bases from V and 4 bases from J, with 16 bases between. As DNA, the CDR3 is TGTGCCAGCAACAGAGGGGGGGCGCCCACTGAAGCTTTCTTT. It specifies CASNRGGAPTEAFF.

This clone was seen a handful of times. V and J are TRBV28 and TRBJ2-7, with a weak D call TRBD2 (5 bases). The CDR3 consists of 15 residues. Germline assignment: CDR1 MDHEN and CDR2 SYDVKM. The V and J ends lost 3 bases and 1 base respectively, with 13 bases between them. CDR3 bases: TGTGCCAGCAGTTTGGACGGGATACGATCCTACGAGCAGTACTTC. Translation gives CASSLDGIRSYEQYF.